The clone carrying this T cell receptor beta chain has only one observation. These data originate in a study of technical replicates of blood from several donors. Libraries were prepared by immunoSEQ multiplex PCR; TCRdb keeps only in-frame clonotypes and omits some of them. Of some 94,000 clones listed, about 95% are singletons. V was trimmed by 0 bases and J by 1 base, leaving 6 bases between them. Germline CDR1 is LNHDA and CDR2 is SQIVND (reference sequence). The CDR3 consists of 14 residues. This chain links TRBV19 with TRBJ1-1; no reliable D call. The receptor comes from a human donor in good health. Sequenced material: T cells isolated from PBMCs. This CDR3 is CASSIDLGNTEAFF. CDR3 DNA: TGTGCCAGTAGTATAGATCTAGGGAACACTGAAGCTTTCTTT.